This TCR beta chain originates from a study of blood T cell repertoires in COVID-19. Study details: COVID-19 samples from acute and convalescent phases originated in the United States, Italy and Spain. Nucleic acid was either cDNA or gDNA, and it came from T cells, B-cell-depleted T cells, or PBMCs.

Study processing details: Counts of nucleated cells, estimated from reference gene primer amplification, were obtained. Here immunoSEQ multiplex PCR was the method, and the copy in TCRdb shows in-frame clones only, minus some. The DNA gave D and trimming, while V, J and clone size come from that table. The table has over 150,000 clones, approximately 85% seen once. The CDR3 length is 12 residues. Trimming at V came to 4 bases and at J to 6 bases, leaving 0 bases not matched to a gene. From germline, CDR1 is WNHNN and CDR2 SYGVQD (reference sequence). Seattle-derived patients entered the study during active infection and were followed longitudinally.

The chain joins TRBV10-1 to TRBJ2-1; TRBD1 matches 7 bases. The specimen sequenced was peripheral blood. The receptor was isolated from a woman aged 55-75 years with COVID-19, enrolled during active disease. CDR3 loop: CASSAGGNEQFF. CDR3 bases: TGCGCCAGCAGTGCAGGGGGCAATGAGCAGTTCTTC.